This T cell receptor beta chain was captured in a study of technical replicates of blood from several donors (dated 2017 in TCRdb). The CDR3 goes from the cysteine to the phenylalanine over 16 residues. Only the CDR3 part of the read is kept: 48 bases, read in frame from the first base. CDR1 and CDR2, looked up from the germline V gene, are SGHRS and YFSETQ. Trimming takes 4 bases off V and 0 bases off J; junction bases not matched to a gene: 6. The protocol used for the library was the immunoSEQ multiplex PCR assay. This is the immuneACCESS table as TCRdb keeps it, with only in-frame sequences that have V and J called. A part of the clones is gone; compared with another copy, unresolved V genes explain less than half, and the rest is unexplained. Within this sample are under 95,000 clones, with about 90% of them counted one time only. 0.42% of the sample goes to the ten largest clones. This clone appeared a single time. Its target antigen remains unknown. The sample holds no much larger clone one base away, and base qualities are not on file.

The chain is encoded by TRBV5-1 joined to TRBJ1-4, and 7 junction bases match TRBD1. The material sequenced was T cells isolated from PBMCs. The receptor was isolated from a human donor in good health. The CDR3 protein sequence reads: CASSLGQVATNEKLFF. The nucleotide sequence is given as TGCGCCAGCAGCCTTGGACAGGTCGCAACTAATGAAAAACTGTTTTTT.